These 21 T cell receptor beta chains share one sample of origin, sequenced in a study of blood T cell repertoires in COVID-19. The table came from immunoSEQ multiplex PCR; TCRdb's copy has only in-frame clones and leaves some out. The sample carries 150,000 to 200,000 clones, approximately 85% recorded once. What was sequenced was peripheral blood. All receptors derive from an elderly woman with acute or convalescent COVID-19.

This clone was recorded once. This rearrangement joins TRBV30 to TRBJ1-6, with 7 bases identical to TRBD1. J lost 7 bases, V lost 0 bases, and 6 bases had no gene match. Per germline, CDR1 GTSNPN and CDR2 SVGIG (reference sequence). The CDR3 totals 15 residues. The CDR3 coding sequence is TGTGCCTGGAGTGTATCCGACAGGGCCAATTCACCCCTCCACTTT. This codes for CAWSVSDRANSPLHF. The whole variable domain, remainder taken from reference TRBV30 and TRBJ1-6, is SQTIHQWPATLVQPVGSPLSLECTVEGTSNPNLYWYRQAAGRGLQLLFYSVGIGQISSEVPQNLSASRPQDRQFILSSKKLLLSDSGFYLCAWSVSDRANSPLHFGNGTRLTVT.

The rearrangement joins TRBV24-1 to TRBJ1-2; D is perhaps TRBD1 (6 bases). This CDR3 has 16 amino acids. Germline CDR1 KGHDR, CDR2 SFDVKD. V was trimmed by 3 bases and J by 2 bases, leaving 15 bases between them. The CDR3 DNA reads as TGTGCCACCAGTGATGCAGCCGGGACACTAAACTATGGCTACACCTTC. Encoded protein: CATSDAAGTLNYGYTF.

The chain combines TRBV28 with TRBJ2-7; perhaps TRBD1 as D (5 bases). V lost 8 bases to trimming and J lost 6 bases, with 17 bases between them. This CDR3 contains 13 residues. Per the germline V gene, CDR1 is MDHEN and CDR2 is SYDVKM. CDR3 DNA: TGTGCCAGCCCGGAATCAACAGGCCCCGAGCAGTACTTC. Translation gives CASPESTGPEQYF.

This chain joins TRBV7-2 and TRBJ2-3, with D unclear. Trimming removed 5 bases at V and 4 bases at J, with 10 bases between. The CDR3 extends over 13 amino acids. Germline V lookup: CDR1 SGHTA, CDR2 FQGNSA. CDR3 in DNA: TGTGCCAGCAGCCCTGTTCTATCAGATACGCAGTATTTT. Translating it yields CASSPVLSDTQYF.

The chain joins TRBV2 to TRBJ2-1; 15 positions agree with TRBD2. In germline, CDR1 is SNHLY, CDR2 FYNNEI. The CDR3 runs to 15 residues. V was pared by 6 bases and J by 3 bases, with 0 bases of the junction left unmatched. Written as DNA, the CDR3 is TGTGCCAGCAGGGGACTAGCGGGGGGCTACAATGAGCAGTTCTTC. This gives the protein CASRGLAGGYNEQFF.

This rearrangement joins TRBV7-8 to TRBJ1-5; TRBD1 matches 7 bases. Germline V gives CDR1 SGHVS, CDR2 FQNEAQ. Unmatched junction bases numbered 1, after V lost 5 bases and J lost 0 bases. CDR3 length: 14 amino acids. CDR3 loop: CASSRDSSNQPQHF. The CDR3 nucleotides are TGTGCCAGCAGCCGGGACAGTAGCAATCAGCCCCAGCATTTT.

The table lists this clone with a few counts. This sequence joins TRBV7-9 and TRBJ2-3; unclear D gene. V was clipped by 1 base and J by 2 bases, with 10 bases between them. Germline lookup yields CDR1 SEHNR and CDR2 FQNEAQ (reference sequence). The length of the CDR3 is 15 residues. The CDR3 DNA is TGTGCCAGCAGCTTAGGAGATAGAATCACAGATACGCAGTATTTT. This sequence encodes CASSLGDRITDTQYF.

J is TRBJ1-1 and V is TRBV21-1; TRBD1, as called in the table, went unchecked against the DNA. TRBV21-1 is deemed a pseudogene. This CDR3 region has 15 residues. The DNA for the CDR3 is TGTGCCAGCAGCAACCCAGGGGGCGCGAACACTGAAGCTTTCTTT. This codes for CASSNPGGANTEAFF.

V usage is TRBV11-2 and J usage is TRBJ1-2, with D possibly being TRBD1 (5 bases). CDR1 is SGHAT and CDR2 is FQNNGV in the germline V gene. The CDR3 runs 14 residues. The germline V and J ends were trimmed by 6 bases and 4 bases, with 15 bases remaining between them. The CDR3 bases are TGTGCCAGCAGGGATGACAGAACCACCTATGGCTACACCTTC. Amino acids: CASRDDRTTYGYTF.

This clone has just a few counts. The gene calls are TRBV7-3 and TRBJ2-7; TRBD2 matches 8 bases. J lost 5 bases, V lost 6 bases, and 9 bases had no gene match. This CDR3 is 14 amino acids long. Per the germline V gene, CDR1 is SGHTA and CDR2 is FQGTGA. DNA of the CDR3: TGTGCCAGCAGTCGAGCGGGAGTGTTGGACGAGCAGTACTTC. This encodes CASSRAGVLDEQYF.

The chain uses TRBV15 and TRBJ2-3; D unclear. CDR3 length equals 14 residues. The V and J ends lost 3 bases and 2 bases respectively, with 9 bases between them. CDR1 LNHNV and CDR2 YYDKDF come from the germline V gene (reference sequence). CDR3 in DNA: TGTGCCACCAGCAGGGCTGGGCCCACAGATACGCAGTATTTT. Its protein product is CATSRAGPTDTQYF.

CDR3 DNA: TGTGCCAGCAGTCCCCCGATGGGGAGGGGCACTGAAGCTTTCTTT. Its translation is CASSPPMGRGTEAFF. V gene TRBV27 combines with J gene TRBJ1-1; a weak D match, TRBD1 (5 bases). The CDR3 spans 15 residues. In germline, CDR1 is MNHEY, CDR2 SMNVEV (reference sequence). Trimming removed 5 bases at V and 4 bases at J, with 17 bases between.

In nucleotides, the CDR3 is TGTGCCTGGACTCTTTTTTCAGGGGGTGGGGCAGATACGCAGTATTTT. Protein sequence: CAWTLFSGGGADTQYF. V gene TRBV30 combines with J gene TRBJ2-3; TRBD1 agrees at 7 bases. Germline V gene lookup returns CDR1 GTSNPN and CDR2 SVGIG (reference sequence). This CDR3 has 16 amino acids. The V and J ends lost 4 bases and 4 bases, in that order; junction bases with no gene match: 14. Looking up the rest from reference TRBV30 and TRBJ2-3 gives the full variable domain: SQTIHQWPATLVQPVGSPLSLECTVEGTSNPNLYWYRQAAGRGLQLLFYSVGIGQISSEVPQNLSASRPQDRQFILSSKKLLLSDSGFYLCAWTLFSGGGADTQYFGPGTRLTVL.

The rearrangement joins TRBV14 to TRBJ1-5; TRBD1 is a possible D gene (6 bases). From germline, CDR1 is SGHDN and CDR2 FVKESK. V gave up 4 bases and J gave up 6 bases, with 25 bases separating them. The CDR3 covers 18 residues. The CDR3 bases are TGTGCCAGCAGCCGGGGAACAGGGCGGAGTAAAGGTACTCAGCCCCAGCATTTT. This codes for CASSRGTGRSKGTQPQHF. Drawing the rest from reference TRBV14 and TRBJ1-5, the complete variable domain is EAGVTQFPSHSVIEKGQTVTLRCDPISGHDNLYWYRRVMGKEIKFLLHFVKESKQDESGMPNNRFLAERTGGTYSTLKVQPAELEDSGVYFCASSRGTGRSKGTQPQHFGDGTRLSIL.

The chain uses TRBV18 and TRBJ2-7, with 11 bases matching TRBD1. Germline-derived CDR1 and CDR2 are KGHSH and LQKENI. The CDR3 has 16 residues. Trimming removed 3 bases from V and 3 bases from J; junction bases left unmatched: 7. CDR3 DNA: TGTGCCAGCTCACCCCGGACCGGGACAGGGGGCTACGAGCAGTACTTC. Protein product: CASSPRTGTGGYEQYF.

This clone has only a few counts. The V call is TRBV4-1, the J call TRBJ1-1; possibly TRBD1 for D (6 bases). The CDR3 consists of 15 residues. The V end was cut by 0 bases, the J end by 5 bases, with 13 bases between. CDR1 is MGHRA and CDR2 is YSYEKL in the germline V gene. CDR3 nucleotides: TGCGCCAGCAGCCAAGATAGGGGGGGGAGGACTGAAGCTTTCTTT. Translation gives CASSQDRGGRTEAFF.

With regard to this clone: Germline is not matched at one junction end, which may reflect a read error. The chain joins TRBV6-6 to TRBJ2-5, with TRBD1 matching 8 bases. The CDR3 has 13 residues. Germline loops: CDR1 MNHNY, CDR2 SVGAGI (reference sequence). CDR3 nucleotides: TGTGCCAGCAGCGACAGGGGACAAGGGACCCAGTACTTC. Residues: CASSDRGQGTQYF.

The rearrangement uses TRBV7-6 and TRBJ1-2; 12 bases fit TRBD1. J was trimmed by 4 bases and V by 5 bases; bases with no gene match: 5. The V gene's germline CDR1 is SGHVS and CDR2 FNYEAQ. This CDR3 region has 15 residues. This CDR3 is CASSAGTGGFYGYTF. The CDR3 nucleotides read TGTGCCAGCAGCGCCGGGACAGGGGGCTTCTATGGCTACACCTTC.

The chain is built from TRBV29-1 and TRBJ2-1; D uncertain. From germline, CDR1 is SQVTM and CDR2 ANQGSEA. The CDR3 length is 11 residues. With 4 bases removed from V and 4 bases from J, the gap between germline ends came to 5 bases. CDR3 loop: CSVALYNEQFF. CDR3 sequence (DNA): TGCAGCGTTGCTTTGTACAATGAGCAGTTCTTC.

This chain uses TRBV7-3 with TRBJ2-2; 9 positions agree with TRBD2. The germline CDR1 and CDR2 sequences are SGHTA and FQGTGA. J lost 5 bases, V lost 1 base, and 5 bases had no gene match. This CDR3 region has 16 residues. In DNA, the CDR3 is TGTGCCAGCAGCTTAAGCGGGAGGGCCGGTACCGGGGAGCTGTTTTTT. As protein: CASSLSGRAGTGELFF.

V is TRBV11-3 and J is TRBJ1-2; tentative D call: TRBD1 (6 bases). V lost 0 bases and J 8 bases, leaving 10 bases between the germline ends. The CDR3 is made up of 13 amino acids. Germline V CDR1 and CDR2: SGHNT, YENEEA. The CDR3 nucleotides read TGTGCCAGCAGCTTAGACCAGGGGCGCGGCTACACCTTC. It translates to CASSLDQGRGYTF.